Below, 18 T cell receptor beta chains from the same sample are listed, as sequenced in a study of T cells in Graves' hyperthyroidism and ophthalmopathy. Amplification yielded TCR beta CDR3 regions, with RNA transcripts as the source. Carried out on the TCR CDR3, a first-round RT-PCR used the HTBI primer set. TCRdb recomputed calls from the multiplex PCR reads with MiXCR, one row per CDR3 protein. This sample has about 360,000 distinct CDR3 sequences; roughly 13% occur once, and the top ten carry 9.2%. Sequenced: blood. These receptors were collected from a woman between 18 and 29 years old with Graves' hyperthyroidism.

This clonotype was recorded many times. The J gene is TRBJ2-7, the V gene TRBV7-2; D perhaps matches TRBD1 (6 bases). This CDR3 spans 17 amino acids. The germline gives CDR1 SGHTA, CDR2 FQGNSA. The V and J ends lost 5 bases and 1 base respectively, with 21 bases between them. The CDR3 loop reads CASSPQPGTQNSYEQYF. The CDR3 DNA reads as TGTGCCAGCAGCCCGCAACCCGGGACACAAAATTCCTACGAGCAGTACTTC.

Regarding this clonotype: A much larger clone sits a single nucleotide away, making a read error possible. V usage is TRBV7-9 and J usage is TRBJ2-1; 13 nucleotides agree with TRBD2. The CDR3 extends over 13 amino acids. V trimming: 1 base; J trimming: 13 bases; junction bases outside the gene matches: 1. Germline V gene lookup returns CDR1 SEHNR and CDR2 FQNEAQ (reference sequence). Written as DNA, the CDR3 is TGTGCCAGCAGCTTAGGGACTAGCGGGGGTCAGTTCTTC. Protein sequence: CASSLGTSGGQFF.

This clonotype appeared a few times. The V and J genes are TRBV29-1 and TRBJ2-2, with a weak D call TRBD2 (5 bases). V lost 5 bases to trimming and J lost 1 base, with 14 bases between them. The CDR3 has 15 residues. Germline V gene data show CDR1 as SQVTM and CDR2 as ANQGSEA. The CDR3: CSVSAVGGNTGELFF. The CDR3 nucleotides are TGCAGCGTTTCAGCCGTCGGAGGGAACACCGGGGAGCTGTTTTTT.

At least ten counts were recorded for this clonotype. This chain joins TRBV2 and TRBJ2-7, with D possibly TRBD2 on 5 matching bases. Germline-derived CDR1 and CDR2 are SNHLY and FYNNEI. V was pared by 8 bases and J by 6 bases, with 5 bases between. The CDR3 extends over 9 amino acids. In DNA, the CDR3 is TGTGCCAGCGGGAGCGAGCAGTACTTC. Encoded protein: CASGSEQYF.

This clonotype came up many times. The rearrangement uses TRBV5-1 and TRBJ2-5; D is unresolved. This CDR3 spans 15 amino acids. The germline gives CDR1 SGHRS, CDR2 YFSETQ. V was cut by 1 base and J by 2 bases, with 12 bases left in between. CDR3 in DNA: TGCGCCAGCAGCTTGAGTCTGGGCCCTCAAGAGACCCAGTACTTC. Encoded protein: CASSLSLGPQETQYF.

Many counts were recorded for this clonotype. J is TRBJ2-7 and V is TRBV7-9; D possibly uses TRBD1 or TRBD2 (5 bases each). The CDR3 is 13 residues long. Germline V gene data show CDR1 as SEHNR and CDR2 as FQNEAQ (reference sequence). Deletions cut 3 bases from V and 6 bases from J, with 12 bases between. The DNA of the CDR3 is TGTGCCAGCAGCTTTATAGGGGAGAGCGAGCAGTACTTC. Protein: CASSFIGESEQYF.

This clonotype was counted at least ten times. The chain recombines TRBV28 with TRBJ2-5; 12 nucleotides align to TRBD2. V shed 6 bases and J 1 base; nucleotides not matched to a gene: 9. The CDR3 spans 17 residues. Germline CDR1 MDHEN, CDR2 SYDVKM. DNA of the CDR3: TGTGCCAGCAGCCAATTAGGACTAGCGGGGACCCAAGAGACCCAGTACTTC. It translates to CASSQLGLAGTQETQYF. Full variable domain (outside the CDR3, taken from reference TRBV28 and TRBJ2-5): DVKVTQSSRYLVKRTGEKVFLECVQDMDHENMFWYRQDPGLGLRLIYFSYDVKMKEKGDIPEGYSVSREKKERFSLILESASTNQTSMYLCASSQLGLAGTQETQYFGPGTRLLVL.

This clonotype occurred many times. The chain combines TRBV30 with TRBJ1-2; D perhaps matches TRBD1 (5 bases). From germline, CDR1 is GTSNPN and CDR2 SVGIG (reference sequence). Trimming removed 5 bases at V and 2 bases at J, with 12 bases between. CDR3 size: 13 residues. The CDR3 is CAWARGTNYGYTF. The CDR3 DNA is TGTGCCTGGGCCCGGGGGACCAACTATGGCTACACCTTC. Full variable domain (missing parts from reference TRBV30 and TRBJ1-2): SQTIHQWPATLVQPVGSPLSLECTVEGTSNPNLYWYRQAAGRGLQLLFYSVGIGQISSEVPQNLSASRPQDRQFILSSKKLLLSDSGFYLCAWARGTNYGYTFGSGTRLTVV.

This chain connects TRBV29-1 to TRBJ2-7; 8 bases map to TRBD1. V lost 6 bases and J lost 1; bases outside the gene matches: 5. This CDR3 has 13 residues. CDR1 SQVTM and CDR2 ANQGSEA come from the germline V gene. The CDR3 sequence is CSVRTGQSYEQYF. Written as DNA, the CDR3 is TGCAGCGTCCGGACAGGGCAGTCCTACGAGCAGTACTTC.

This clonotype came up a few times. The rearrangement links TRBV5-5 to TRBJ1-5; D possibly corresponds to TRBD1 (5 bases). The CDR3 totals 14 residues. V lost 2 bases and J lost 5, with 11 bases in between. Germline loops: CDR1 SGHKS, CDR2 YYEKEE (reference sequence). The CDR3 nucleotides are TGTGCCAGCAGCTTACAGGCCGGGTATCAGCCCCAGCATTTT. Its protein product is CASSLQAGYQPQHF.

There are many counts of this clonotype. V and J are TRBV6-1 and TRBJ2-7, with 9 bases identical to TRBD1. J lost 3 bases, V lost 5 bases, and 11 bases had no gene match. The germline V gene encodes CDR1 MNHNS and CDR2 SASEGT. This CDR3 spans 16 amino acids. DNA for the CDR3: TGTGCCAGCAGTTCGGGACAGGGAGTTTCTGACTACGAGCAGTACTTC. It translates to CASSSGQGVSDYEQYF.

The chain carries TRBV19 and TRBJ2-2; perhaps TRBD1 as D (5 bases). This CDR3 spans 14 amino acids. Germline-derived CDR1 and CDR2 are LNHDA and SQIVND (reference sequence). With 7 bases removed from V and 3 bases from J, the gap between germline ends came to 12 bases. CDR3 protein: CASIGRGYTGELFF. The CDR3 nucleotides read TGTGCCAGTATAGGTAGGGGATACACCGGGGAGCTGTTTTTT.

The V call is TRBV28, the J call TRBJ2-1; 12 nucleotides align to TRBD2. There are 18 residues in the CDR3. Germline V lookup: CDR1 MDHEN, CDR2 SYDVKM. V trimming: 0 bases; J trimming: 3 bases; junction bases outside the gene matches: 6. This CDR3 is CASSLWRTSGKIYNEQFF. The DNA for the CDR3 is TGTGCCAGCAGTTTATGGCGGACTAGCGGGAAAATCTACAATGAGCAGTTCTTC.

This clonotype has at least ten counts. The V and J genes are TRBV2 and TRBJ1-5, with D tentatively TRBD1 (6 bases). The CDR3 loop spans 15 amino acids. The V end lost 6 bases, the J end lost 1 base, and 13 bases lay between the germline ends. Per the germline V gene, CDR1 is SNHLY and CDR2 is FYNNEI. The CDR3 protein is CASRGTGLSNQPQHF. The CDR3 nucleotides are TGTGCCAGCAGGGGAACAGGGCTGAGCAATCAGCCCCAGCATTTT. The full variable domain, in which reference TRBV2 and TRBJ1-5 provide the parts outside the CDR3, is EPEVTQTPSHQVTQMGQEVILRCVPISNHLYFYWYRQILGQKVEFLVSFYNNEISEKSEIFDDQFSVERPDGSNFTLKIRSTKLEDSAMYFCASRGTGLSNQPQHFGDGTRLSIL.

At least ten counts were recorded for this clonotype. The chain joins TRBV27 to TRBJ2-1; 10 bases match TRBD1. V lost 8 bases, J lost 3 bases, and 22 bases stayed unmatched. This CDR3 has 20 amino acids. Germline CDR1 MNHEY, CDR2 SMNVEV (reference sequence). Here the CDR3 DNA reads TGTGCCAGCCGGCAACGGACAGGGGGAGCCGCGGGAGTCGGCTACAATGAGCAGTTCTTC. Translating it yields CASRQRTGGAAGVGYNEQFF.

The table lists this clonotype with many counts. The rearrangement uses TRBV28 and TRBJ1-6; no definite D call. The CDR3 runs to 15 residues. Trimming stripped 5 bases from V and 7 bases from J, with 15 bases between. Looked up from germline, CDR1 is MDHEN and CDR2 is SYDVKM. CDR3 in amino acids: CASSPAGLFNSPLHF. The DNA of the CDR3 is TGTGCCAGCAGTCCAGCGGGGTTGTTCAATTCACCCCTCCACTTT. Full variable domain (missing parts from reference TRBV28 and TRBJ1-6): DVKVTQSSRYLVKRTGEKVFLECVQDMDHENMFWYRQDPGLGLRLIYFSYDVKMKEKGDIPEGYSVSREKKERFSLILESASTNQTSMYLCASSPAGLFNSPLHFGNGTRLTVT.

This clonotype was observed a few times. DNA of the CDR3: TGCGCCAGCAGCCAAGCGTCTTCTCTGCCCTACGAGCAGTACTTC. This encodes CASSQASSLPYEQYF. The V and J genes are TRBV4-3 and TRBJ2-7; no clear D. This CDR3 contains 15 residues. Germline CDR1 reads LGHNA; CDR2 reads YSLEER. Trimming removed 1 base at V and 2 bases at J, with 12 bases between.

This clonotype was seen many times. The rearrangement uses TRBV3-1 and TRBJ2-5; 7 bases map to TRBD2. This CDR3 region has 14 residues. Germline CDR1 reads LGHDT; CDR2 reads YNNKEL (reference sequence). After removal of 0 bases from V and 5 bases from J, the junction contained 3 bases not matched to a gene. The CDR3 region is CASSQEGGGETQYF. The CDR3 bases are TGTGCCAGCAGCCAAGAGGGGGGGGGGGAGACCCAGTACTTC.